The rows below give T cell receptor beta chains drawn from one sample of a study of CD8 T cells in ankylosing spondylitis. TCRdb reprocessed the 5' RACE reads via MiXCR and lists one record per CDR3 protein. The data show about 340,000 distinct CDR3 sequences, 8% seen once. The sample taken for sequencing was blood, either unsorted or a sorted T cell fraction (not recorded which). The receptor set was obtained from a male donor with ankylosing spondylitis. Both conserved end residues are trimmed from each CDR3. The size of a clone is reported for some rows only, either as once, few or many, or as a class for expanded clones.

V gene	J gene	clone size	CDR3 protein
TRBV5-1	TRBJ2-2	many	ASSLLMGNTGELF
TRBV19	TRBJ2-1	few	ASSTHSPGLNEQF
TRBV3-1	TRBJ2-3	few	ASSQNAGGGGDTQY
TRBV29-1	TRBJ1-2	-	SVEGGMGYT
TRBV12-3/TRBV12-4	TRBJ1-5	few	ASSYTIGTGTDQPQH
TRBV5-1	TRBJ1-6	many	ASSPTRSSYNSPLH
TRBV6-6	TRBJ1-1	-	ASQGRGAEAF
TRBV5-1	TRBJ1-2	-	ASSYAGTGTSGYT
TRBV10-3	TRBJ2-2	-	AMSGTGFPGELF
TRBV4-3	TRBJ2-7	many	ASSQGLGLRLY
TRBV20-1	TRBJ2-2	few	SASQRAIAGELF
TRBV12-3/TRBV12-4	TRBJ2-1	-	ASSFIWRESYNEQF
TRBV11-3	TRBJ2-3	-	ASSRLTSTDTQY
TRBV10-3	TRBJ2-1	-	ATHAERTYNEQF
TRBV29-1	TRBJ2-7	-	SVGPSGTYEQY
TRBV11-2	TRBJ2-1	few	ASKSSRNEQF
TRBV4-1	TRBJ1-6	few	ASSQPGNNSPLH
TRBV12-3/TRBV12-4	TRBJ2-3	many	ASSSNREADTQY
TRBV28	TRBJ2-6	-	ALSSGANALT
TRBV7-3	TRBJ2-1	few	ASSSGPNNEQF
TRBV12-3/TRBV12-4	TRBJ1-2	few	ASSLVRVSYT
TRBV5-1	TRBJ1-2	-	ASSLFAGTLYGYT
TRBV29-1	TRBJ1-2	-	SVLGDTYGYT
TRBV6-5	TRBJ2-7	-	ASSLQVGADEQY
TRBV14	TRBJ1-1	many	ASSQRLSGRNTEAF
TRBV5-1	TRBJ2-3	few	ASSLRLAGVGTDTQY
TRBV4-2	TRBJ2-1	many	ASSQADRRTSSYNEQF
TRBV5-1	TRBJ2-5	many	ASSFYRDETQY
TRBV20-1	TRBJ2-3	few	SAAGLADSTDTQY
TRBV12-3/TRBV12-4	TRBJ2-7	many	ASSFLPREQY
TRBV7-6	TRBJ1-1	-	ASSGYRDRRAF
TRBV5-1	TRBJ2-7	few	ASSFGKGAYEQY
TRBV5-1	TRBJ2-1	-	ASSWTGTGQNEQF
TRBV12-3/TRBV12-4	TRBJ1-2	-	ASSPWDRRWYGYT
TRBV5-1	TRBJ2-5	few	ASSLQGETQY
TRBV20-1	TRBJ2-7	-	SAERANYEQY
TRBV29-1	TRBJ2-1	many	SVDRSLGSNEQF
TRBV20-1	TRBJ2-7	few	SPTSGRYEQY
TRBV5-1	TRBJ2-7	few	ASSLGGDRYEQY
TRBV12-3/TRBV12-4	TRBJ2-7	many	ASSSGLAGVYEQY
TRBV29-1	TRBJ2-1	many	SVEGPRGRTSVSYNEQF
TRBV27	TRBJ2-7	few	ASGGGGGYEQY
TRBV7-2	TRBJ2-4	few	ASSFLAERGDIQY
TRBV7-9	TRBJ1-5	few	ASSLGFRDFEPQH
TRBV4-2	TRBJ2-2	few	ASSQDPLAGLRTGELF
TRBV4-1	TRBJ2-2	few	ASSQDSGSDTGELF
TRBV28	TRBJ1-1	many	ASSSIGSTEAF
TRBV30	TRBJ2-2	few	ACARLAGIRELF
TRBV20-1	TRBJ2-3	many	SASAPGTGTDTQY
TRBV5-1	TRBJ2-2	few	ASSPRDLATGELF
TRBV29-1	TRBJ2-1	few	SVERDYRNEQF
TRBV4-1	TRBJ1-2	many	ASSRRGPENYGYT
TRBV29-1	TRBJ2-2	few	SAAPTRPNTGELF